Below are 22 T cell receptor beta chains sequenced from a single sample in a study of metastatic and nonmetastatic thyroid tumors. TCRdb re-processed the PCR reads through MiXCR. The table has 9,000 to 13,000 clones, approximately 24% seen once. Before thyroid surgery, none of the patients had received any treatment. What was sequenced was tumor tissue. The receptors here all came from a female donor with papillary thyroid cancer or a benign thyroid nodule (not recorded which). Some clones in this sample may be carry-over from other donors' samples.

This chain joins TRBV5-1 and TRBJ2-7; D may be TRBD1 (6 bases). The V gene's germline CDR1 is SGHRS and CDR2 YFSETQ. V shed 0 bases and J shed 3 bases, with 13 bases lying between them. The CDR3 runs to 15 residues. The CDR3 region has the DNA TGCGCCAGCAGCTTGGCTTCGGACAGATTCTACGAGCAGTACTTC. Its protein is CASSLASDRFYEQYF.

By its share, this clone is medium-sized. The CDR3 DNA is TGTGCCAGCATTAAAAACAGGGAGAGTAATCAGCCCCAGCATTTT. Translating gives CASIKNRESNQPQHF. The V call is TRBV2, the J call TRBJ1-5, with D perhaps matching TRBD1 (6 bases). CDR1 is SNHLY and CDR2 is FYNNEI in the germline V gene. The CDR3 totals 15 residues. V was cut by 7 bases and J by 4 bases, with 17 bases left in between.

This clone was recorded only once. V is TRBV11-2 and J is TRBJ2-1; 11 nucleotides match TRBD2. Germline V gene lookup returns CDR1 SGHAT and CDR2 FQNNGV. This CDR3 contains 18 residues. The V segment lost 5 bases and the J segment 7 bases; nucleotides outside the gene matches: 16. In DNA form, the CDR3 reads TGTGCCAGCAGCCCCCCCCGACTAACTAGCGGGAGAAGGAATGAGCAGTTCTTC. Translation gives CASSPPRLTSGRRNEQFF.

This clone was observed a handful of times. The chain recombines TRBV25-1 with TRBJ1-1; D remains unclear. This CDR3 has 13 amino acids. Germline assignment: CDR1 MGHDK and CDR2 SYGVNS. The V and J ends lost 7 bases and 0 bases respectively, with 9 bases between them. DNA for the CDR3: TGTGCCAGCAAGGACGGGGTGAACACTGAAGCTTTCTTT. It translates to CASKDGVNTEAFF.

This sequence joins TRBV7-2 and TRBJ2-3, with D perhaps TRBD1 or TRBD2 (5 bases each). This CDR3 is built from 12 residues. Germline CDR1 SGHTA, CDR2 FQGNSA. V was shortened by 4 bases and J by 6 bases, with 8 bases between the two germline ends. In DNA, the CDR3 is TGTGCCAGCAGCTCCGGGGCTGATACGCAGTATTTT. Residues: CASSSGADTQYF.

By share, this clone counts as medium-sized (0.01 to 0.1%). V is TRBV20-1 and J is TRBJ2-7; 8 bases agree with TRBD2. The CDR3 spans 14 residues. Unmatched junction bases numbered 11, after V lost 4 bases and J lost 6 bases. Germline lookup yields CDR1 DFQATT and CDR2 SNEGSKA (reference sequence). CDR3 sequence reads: CSAKSGSSSGEQYF. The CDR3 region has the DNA TGCAGTGCTAAAAGCGGGAGCAGCTCGGGCGAGCAGTACTTC.

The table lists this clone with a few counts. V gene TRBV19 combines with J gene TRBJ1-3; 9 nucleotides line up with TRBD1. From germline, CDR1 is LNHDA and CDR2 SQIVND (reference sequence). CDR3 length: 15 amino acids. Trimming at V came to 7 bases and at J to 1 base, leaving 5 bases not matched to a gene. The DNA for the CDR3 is TGTGCCAGTAAGGACAGGGGTGGGTCTGGAAACACCATATATTTT. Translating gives CASKDRGGSGNTIYF.

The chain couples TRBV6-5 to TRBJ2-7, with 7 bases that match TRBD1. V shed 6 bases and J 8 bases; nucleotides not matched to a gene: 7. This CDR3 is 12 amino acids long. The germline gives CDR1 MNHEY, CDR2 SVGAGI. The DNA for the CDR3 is TGTGCCAGCAGGTCTCGACAGGGAAAGCAGTACTTC. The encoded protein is CASRSRQGKQYF.

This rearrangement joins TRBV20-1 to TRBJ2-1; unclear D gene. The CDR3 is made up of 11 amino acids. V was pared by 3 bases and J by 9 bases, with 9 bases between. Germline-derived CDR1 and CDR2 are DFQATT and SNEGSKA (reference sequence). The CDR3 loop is CSASLGGEQFF. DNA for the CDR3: TGCAGTGCTAGTCTCGGCGGTGAGCAGTTCTTC.

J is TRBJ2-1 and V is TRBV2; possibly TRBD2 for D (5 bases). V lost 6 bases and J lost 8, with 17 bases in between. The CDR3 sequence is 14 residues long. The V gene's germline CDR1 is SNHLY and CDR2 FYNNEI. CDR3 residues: CASRKDSSEDEQFF. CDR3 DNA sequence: TGTGCCAGCAGGAAGGATAGTTCGGAGGATGAGCAGTTCTTC.

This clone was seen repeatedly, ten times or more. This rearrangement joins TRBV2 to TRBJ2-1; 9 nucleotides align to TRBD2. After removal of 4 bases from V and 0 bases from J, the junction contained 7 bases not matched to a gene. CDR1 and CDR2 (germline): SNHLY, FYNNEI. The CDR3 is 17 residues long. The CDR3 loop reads CASSVEREESSYNEQFF. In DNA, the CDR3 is TGTGCCAGCAGTGTAGAGCGGGAGGAAAGCTCCTACAATGAGCAGTTCTTC.

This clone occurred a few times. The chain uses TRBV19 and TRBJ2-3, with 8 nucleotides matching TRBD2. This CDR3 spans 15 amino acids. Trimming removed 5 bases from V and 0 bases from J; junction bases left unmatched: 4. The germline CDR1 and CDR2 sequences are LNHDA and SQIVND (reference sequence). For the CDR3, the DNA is TGTGCCAGTAGTTTAGGCGGGAGGAGCACAGATACGCAGTATTTT. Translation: CASSLGGRSTDTQYF.

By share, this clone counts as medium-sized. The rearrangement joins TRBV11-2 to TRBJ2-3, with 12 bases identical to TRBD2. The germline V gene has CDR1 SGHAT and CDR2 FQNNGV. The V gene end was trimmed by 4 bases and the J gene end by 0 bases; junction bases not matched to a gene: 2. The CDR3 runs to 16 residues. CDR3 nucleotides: TGTGCCAGCAGCTCTGGGACTAGCGGGAGCACAGATACGCAGTATTTT. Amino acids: CASSSGTSGSTDTQYF.

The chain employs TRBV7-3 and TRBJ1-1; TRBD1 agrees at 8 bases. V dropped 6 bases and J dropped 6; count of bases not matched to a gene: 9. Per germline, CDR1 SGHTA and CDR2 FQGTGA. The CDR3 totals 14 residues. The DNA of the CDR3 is TGTGCCAGCAGATCGGACAGGGTGGCACCTGAAGCTTTCTTT. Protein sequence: CASRSDRVAPEAFF.

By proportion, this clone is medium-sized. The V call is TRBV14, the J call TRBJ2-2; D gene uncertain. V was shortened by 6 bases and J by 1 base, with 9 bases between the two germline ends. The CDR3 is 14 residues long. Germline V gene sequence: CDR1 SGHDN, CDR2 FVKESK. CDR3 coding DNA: TGTGCCAGCAGAGAAGAAATGAACACCGGGGAGCTGTTTTTT. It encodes CASREEMNTGELFF.

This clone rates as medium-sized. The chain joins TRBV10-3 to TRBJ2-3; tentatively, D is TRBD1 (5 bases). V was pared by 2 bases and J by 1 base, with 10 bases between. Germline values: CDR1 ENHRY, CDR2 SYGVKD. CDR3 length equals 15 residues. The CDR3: CAISEPDTGTDTQYF. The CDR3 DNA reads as TGTGCCATCAGTGAGCCGGACACGGGCACAGATACGCAGTATTTT.

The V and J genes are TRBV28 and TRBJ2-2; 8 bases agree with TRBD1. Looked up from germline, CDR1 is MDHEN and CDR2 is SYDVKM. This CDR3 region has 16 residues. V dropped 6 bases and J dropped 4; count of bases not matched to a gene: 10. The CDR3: CASSPPGTGFTGELFF. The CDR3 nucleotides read TGTGCCAGCAGCCCCCCCGGGACAGGCTTCACCGGGGAGCTGTTTTTT.

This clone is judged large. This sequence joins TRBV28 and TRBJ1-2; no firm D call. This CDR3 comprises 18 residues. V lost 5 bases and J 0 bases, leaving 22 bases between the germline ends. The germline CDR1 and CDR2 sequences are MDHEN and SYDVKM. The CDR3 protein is CASSTLREDLPANYGYTF. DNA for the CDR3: TGTGCCAGCAGTACCCTCCGGGAGGACTTACCAGCTAACTATGGCTACACCTTC.

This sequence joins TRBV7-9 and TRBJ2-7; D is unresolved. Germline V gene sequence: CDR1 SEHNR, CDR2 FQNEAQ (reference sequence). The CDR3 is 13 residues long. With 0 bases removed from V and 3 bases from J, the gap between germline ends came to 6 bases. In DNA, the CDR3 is TGTGCCAGCAGCTTAGCGATGGGCTACGAGCAGTACTTC. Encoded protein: CASSLAMGYEQYF. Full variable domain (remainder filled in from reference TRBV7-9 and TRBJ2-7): DTGVSQNPRHKITKRGQNVTFRCDPISEHNRLYWYRQTLGQGPEFLTYFQNEAQLEKSRLLSDRFSAERPKGSFSTLEIQRTEQGDSAMYLCASSLAMGYEQYFGPGTRLTVT.

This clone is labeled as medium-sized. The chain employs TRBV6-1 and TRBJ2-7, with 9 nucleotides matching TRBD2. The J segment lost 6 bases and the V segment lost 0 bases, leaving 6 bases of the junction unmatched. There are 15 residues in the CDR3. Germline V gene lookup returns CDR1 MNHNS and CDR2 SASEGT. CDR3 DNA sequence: TGTGCCAGCAGTGAAGCTAGCGGGAGAACGAGCGAGCAGTACTTC. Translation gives CASSEASGRTSEQYF.

The chain's CDR3 is CASSLTGLQETQYF. The CDR3, as DNA: TGTGCCAGCAGCTTAACCGGGCTACAGGAGACCCAGTACTTC. V gene TRBV7-9 combines with J gene TRBJ2-5; D remains ambiguous. Germline V gives CDR1 SEHNR, CDR2 FQNEAQ (reference sequence). The V end was cut by 2 bases, the J end by 5 bases, with 12 bases between. There are 14 residues in the CDR3.

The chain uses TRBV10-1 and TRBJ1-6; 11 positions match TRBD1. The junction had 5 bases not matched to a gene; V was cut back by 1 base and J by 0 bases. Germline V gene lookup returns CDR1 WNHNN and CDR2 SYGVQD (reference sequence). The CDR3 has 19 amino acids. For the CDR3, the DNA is TGCGCCAGCAGTGAGTGCGGGACAGGGGGGAGCTCCTATAATTCACCCCTCCACTTT. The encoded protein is CASSECGTGGSSYNSPLHF.